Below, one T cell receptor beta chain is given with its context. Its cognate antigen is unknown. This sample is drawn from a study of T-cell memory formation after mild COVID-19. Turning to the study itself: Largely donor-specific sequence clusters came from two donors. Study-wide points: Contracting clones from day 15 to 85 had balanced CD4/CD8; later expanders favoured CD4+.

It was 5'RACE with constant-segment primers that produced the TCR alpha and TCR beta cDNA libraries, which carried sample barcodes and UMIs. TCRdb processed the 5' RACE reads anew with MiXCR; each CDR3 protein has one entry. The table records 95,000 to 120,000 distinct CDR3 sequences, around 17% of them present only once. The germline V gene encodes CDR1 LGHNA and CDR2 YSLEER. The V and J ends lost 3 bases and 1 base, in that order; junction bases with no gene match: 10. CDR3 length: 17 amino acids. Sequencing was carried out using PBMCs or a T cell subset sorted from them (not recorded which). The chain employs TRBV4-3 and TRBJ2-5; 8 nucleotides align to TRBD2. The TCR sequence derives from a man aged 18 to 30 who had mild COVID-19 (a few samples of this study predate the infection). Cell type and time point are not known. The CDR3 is CASSHDIAGWTQETQYF. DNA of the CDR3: TGCGCCAGCAGCCATGACATAGCGGGGTGGACCCAAGAGACCCAGTACTTC.